The clone carrying this T cell receptor beta chain has only one observation. The record originates from a study of T cell changes during pregnancy in multiple sclerosis. Some clones are missing from TCRdb's copy, which holds only in-frame ones; the method was immunoSEQ multiplex PCR. This table has about 56,000 clones, 70% to 90% appearing once. Germline assignment: CDR1 MNHNS and CDR2 SASEGT. V shed 2 bases and J 10 bases; nucleotides not matched to a gene: 11. The CDR3 spans 16 residues. This clonotype originated in a female donor with multiple sclerosis, enrolled in a pregnancy study. This specimen was CD4+ T cells from peripheral blood mononuclear cells, taken in the third trimester of pregnancy. V gene TRBV6-1 combines with J gene TRBJ1-6, with 7 positions matching TRBD1. CDR3 loop: CASSEHRDRYGSPLHF. The CDR3 DNA is TGTGCCAGCAGTGAACATCGGGACAGATATGGCTCACCCCTCCACTTT.